These T cell receptor beta chains were read from a single sample in a study of identifying expanded T cells in peripheral blood. Libraries were prepared by immunoSEQ multiplex PCR; TCRdb keeps only in-frame clonotypes and omits some of them. The table shows more than 80,000 clones, with approximately 89% occurring only once. Source material: blood. Source of these receptors: a person aged 18 to 75 in good health. Both conserved end residues are part of each CDR3. The order of the fields is CDR3 protein, CDR3 DNA, clone size, V gene, J gene, D gene. A D gene is named only where the DNA matches it firmly. Rows give clone size only sometimes, using once, few, many, or a class for an expanded clone.

CDR3: CASSDDQAGGSKQFF
DNA: TGTGCCAGCAGTGACGATCAAGCGGGGGGGTCGAAGCAGTTCTTC
size: .
V: TRBV6-4
J: TRBJ2-1
D: TRBD2

CDR3: CASSASGTVHNEQFF
DNA: TGTGCCAGCAGCGCCTCCGGGACAGTACACAATGAGCAGTTCTTC
size: .
V: TRBV9
J: TRBJ2-1
D: TRBD1

CDR3: CASSSPGGGGYTF
DNA: TGTGCCAGTAGTTCCCCAGGGGGAGGGGGCTACACCTTC
size: few
V: TRBV19
J: TRBJ1-2
D: TRBD1

CDR3: CASSIGGTPADTQYF
DNA: TGCGCCAGCAGCATAGGGGGTACCCCGGCAGATACGCAGTATTTT
size: .
V: TRBV5-1
J: TRBJ2-3
D: .

CDR3: CASGFNRAAFF
DNA: TGTGCCAGCGGTTTCAACCGGGCCGCTTTCTTT
size: .
V: TRBV6-5
J: TRBJ1-1
D: .

CDR3: CASRSTGVREQFF
DNA: TGTGCCAGTAGGTCGACAGGGGTTCGGGAGCAGTTCTTC
size: once
V: TRBV19
J: TRBJ2-1
D: TRBD1

CDR3: CASRGGPHGYTF
DNA: TGTGCCAGCAGGGGAGGGCCTCATGGCTACACCTTC
size: .
V: TRBV27
J: TRBJ1-2
D: .

CDR3: CASSYSEGQGNEQYF
DNA: TGTGCCAGCAGTTACTCGGAGGGACAGGGGAACGAGCAGTACTTC
size: .
V: TRBV6-6
J: TRBJ2-7
D: TRBD1

CDR3: CASSQALGEKLFF
DNA: TGCGCCAGCAGCCAAGCCCTCGGTGAAAAACTGTTTTTT
size: .
V: TRBV4-1
J: TRBJ1-4
D: .

CDR3: CASSPTGTGNEKLFF
DNA: TGTGCCAGCAGCCCGACCGGGACAGGGAATGAAAAACTGTTTTTT
size: .
V: TRBV7-9
J: TRBJ1-4
D: TRBD1

CDR3: CASSLPGEKLFF
DNA: TGCGCCAGCAGCTTGCCGGGTGAAAAACTGTTTTTT
size: .
V: TRBV5-1
J: TRBJ1-4
D: .

CDR3: CASSPTSGGSLSYNEQFF
DNA: TGTGCCAGCAGCCCGACTAGCGGGGGCTCCCTTTCCTACAATGAGCAGTTCTTC
size: .
V: TRBV9
J: TRBJ2-1
D: TRBD2

CDR3: CSVRWDGQETQYF
DNA: TGCAGCGTTCGCTGGGACGGCCAAGAGACCCAGTACTTC
size: .
V: TRBV29-1
J: TRBJ2-5
D: .

CDR3: CASSSQGGYTF
DNA: TGTGCCAGCAGCTCCCAGGGAGGCTACACCTTC
size: .
V: TRBV7-8
J: TRBJ1-2
D: .

CDR3: CASSLEGAQGNEQFF
DNA: TGCGCCAGCAGCTTGGAGGGGGCGCAGGGCAATGAGCAGTTCTTC
size: .
V: TRBV5-1
J: TRBJ2-1
D: TRBD1

CDR3: CASSIGRAGDYGYTF
DNA: TGTGCCAGTAGTATAGGCAGGGCCGGCGACTATGGCTACACCTTC
size: .
V: TRBV19
J: TRBJ1-2
D: .

CDR3: CAMGRGLAETDTQYF
DNA: TGTGCCATGGGACGGGGGCTAGCGGAGACAGATACGCAGTATTTT
size: .
V: TRBV10-3
J: TRBJ2-3
D: .

CDR3: CASSSTTSGEQFF
DNA: TGTGCCAGCAGCTCGACAACTAGTGGTGAGCAGTTCTTC
size: .
V: TRBV7-2
J: TRBJ2-1
D: .

CDR3: CASSKDRYEQYF
DNA: TGTGCCAGCAGTAAGGACCGATACGAGCAGTACTTC
size: .
V: TRBV27
J: TRBJ2-7
D: .

CDR3: CASSPQDPGRVEKLFF
DNA: TGTGCCAGCAGCCCACAAGACCCGGGACGGGTTGAAAAACTGTTTTTT
size: once
V: TRBV7-2
J: TRBJ1-4
D: .

CDR3: CASSSPGTEAFF
DNA: TGTGCCAGCAGCTCCCCAGGAACTGAAGCTTTCTTT
size: .
V: TRBV7-9
J: TRBJ1-1
D: .

CDR3: CASSNEKRGGELFF
DNA: TGTGCCAGCAGCAACGAGAAGCGCGGCGGGGAGCTGTTTTTT
size: .
V: TRBV5-4
J: TRBJ2-2
D: .

CDR3: CASSFLPGPYEQYF
DNA: TGTGCCAGCAGTTTCCTCCCGGGGCCCTACGAGCAGTACTTC
size: .
V: TRBV27
J: TRBJ2-7
D: .

CDR3: CASSQVSGAGYTF
DNA: TGCGCCAGCAGCCAAGTGTCGGGGGCTGGCTACACCTTC
size: .
V: TRBV4-1
J: TRBJ1-2
D: .

CDR3: CASSWPTKGPSPLHF
DNA: TGTGCCAGCAGCTGGCCGACGAAGGGCCCTTCACCCCTCCACTTT
size: once
V: TRBV5-8
J: TRBJ1-6
D: .

CDR3: CASSEVGVNNSPLHF
DNA: TGCGCCAGCAGTGAAGTGGGGGTCAATAATTCACCCCTCCACTTT
size: few
V: TRBV10-2
J: TRBJ1-6
D: .

CDR3: CASSERQGTSPLHF
DNA: TGTGCCAGCAGCGAGCGACAGGGGACCTCACCCCTCCACTTT
size: .
V: TRBV13
J: TRBJ1-6
D: TRBD1

CDR3: CAWREQGYTGELFF
DNA: TGTGCCTGGAGGGAACAGGGATACACCGGGGAGCTGTTTTTT
size: .
V: TRBV30
J: TRBJ2-2
D: .

CDR3: CASSPTLRQGRTEAFF
DNA: TGCGCCAGCAGCCCGACCCTTAGACAGGGGCGCACTGAAGCTTTCTTT
size: .
V: TRBV5-1
J: TRBJ1-1
D: TRBD1

CDR3: CASSLGVSAVEPLHF
DNA: TGCGCCAGCAGCTTAGGAGTGTCGGCTGTGGAACCCCTCCACTTT
size: .
V: TRBV5-1
J: TRBJ1-6
D: .

CDR3: CASSLAWSDTGELFF
DNA: TGTGCCAGCAGCTTAGCGTGGTCCGACACCGGGGAGCTGTTTTTT
size: .
V: TRBV7-2
J: TRBJ2-2
D: .

CDR3: CASSEVAGSYNEQFF
DNA: TGTGCCAGCAGTGAGGTAGCGGGATCCTACAATGAGCAGTTCTTC
size: .
V: TRBV6-1
J: TRBJ2-1
D: TRBD2

CDR3: CAWTLYNNEQFF
DNA: TGTGCCTGGACACTGTATAACAATGAGCAGTTCTTC
size: .
V: TRBV30
J: TRBJ2-1
D: .

CDR3: CATNGLAGGPTYEQYF
DNA: TGTGCCACCAATGGACTAGCGGGAGGCCCAACCTACGAGCAGTACTTC
size: once
V: TRBV28
J: TRBJ2-7
D: TRBD2

CDR3: CAWSVQGNQPQHF
DNA: TGTGCCTGGAGTGTACAGGGAAATCAGCCCCAGCATTTT
size: .
V: TRBV30
J: TRBJ1-5
D: .

CDR3: CASSVGPSGRASYNEQFF
DNA: TGTGCCAGCAGCGTAGGGCCTAGCGGGAGGGCATCCTACAATGAGCAGTTCTTC
size: .
V: TRBV9
J: TRBJ2-1
D: TRBD2

CDR3: CASSPTRGRGDTQYF
DNA: TGCGCCAGCAGCCCTACCAGGGGGCGGGGAGATACGCAGTATTTT
size: .
V: TRBV5-1
J: TRBJ2-3
D: TRBD1

CDR3: CASSLHSRTEAFF
DNA: TGCGCCAGCAGCTTGCACTCGAGGACTGAAGCTTTCTTT
size: .
V: TRBV5-1
J: TRBJ1-1
D: .

CDR3: CASRGTSGNTGELFF
DNA: TGTGCCAGCAGGGGGACTAGCGGGAACACCGGGGAGCTGTTTTTT
size: .
V: TRBV6-6
J: TRBJ2-2
D: TRBD2

CDR3: CASSQATLGGAEGYTF
DNA: TGCGCCAGCAGCCAAGCCACCCTCGGGGGGGCAGAGGGCTACACCTTC
size: .
V: TRBV4-3
J: TRBJ1-2
D: .